The TCR beta chain described here comes from a study of blood T cell repertoires in COVID-19 (TCRdb year 2020). Regarding the complete study: The collaborator samples originated in the United States, Italy and Spain and spanned the acute and convalescent phases of COVID-19. A freely available public database, intended as a resource for researchers studying the immune response to SARS-CoV-2, is where the repertoires were released. The sample metadata nearly always contained a de-identified subject ID, COVID-19 status, age in years and sex. The material from the prospective study consisted of cDNA or gDNA derived from T cells, B-cell-depleted T cells, or PBMCs. Samples were obtained from the ongoing ImmuneRACE study (first 160 participants) and from 1,254 subjects provided by 6 global collaborators. Subjects who had been exposed to COVID-19, were actively infected with it, or had recovered from it provided the deeply sampled blood TCRbeta repertoires that made up the dataset. Where HLA class I and class II types were available, the types were taken from metadata supplied by the sample provider, not from assay-based typing. Findings and caveats that apply to the study as a whole: Clinical and demographic metadata were provided uncurated, with the amount varying by source and participant.

Remarks on this clone: No cognate antigen has been identified for it. Base qualities are not provided; no much larger clone lies one nucleotide away.

TCRbeta CDR3 regions were amplified from genomic DNA by means of the immunoSEQ Assay, a bias-controlled multiplex PCR. Per the authors' processing: Within the assay, amplification of reference gene primers was used to estimate how many nucleated cells each sample contained. To quantify the absolute abundance of each unique TCRbeta CDR3 rearrangement, sequence reads were collapsed and filtered. Productive Simpson clonality was computed per sample as the square root of Simpson's diversity index over productive rearrangements. TCRdb holds this immuneACCESS table with in-frame rearrangements only. Some clones are missing; in checked studies, unresolved V genes explain under half, and the rest has no known cause. Clone size and V and J calls were adopted from that table, with D and trimming inferred from the DNA. The sample table holds roughly 260,000 clones, of which approximately 86% were seen once. Less than 3% of the sample is in the top ten clones.

In the prospective study, participants were roughly 18 to 95 years old, resided in fewer than 25 geographic areas of the United States, and were enrolled through a virtual design. In the prospective study, cohorts were assigned on the basis of participant-reported clinical history obtained from a screening survey and a study questionnaire. Recovered participants in ImmuneRACE Cohort 3 were defined by two consecutive negative NP/OP PCR tests, clearance by a healthcare professional, or resolution of symptoms. In the prospective study, whole blood, serum and a nasopharyngeal or oropharyngeal swab were collected from each participant by mobile phlebotomists. Prospective study participants could optionally give additional blood draws and questionnaires over a 2-month period. Blood samples from the prospective study were shipped frozen or at room temperature prior to DNA extraction. This clonotype was obtained from a woman aged 18-29 years who had recovered from COVID-19. The sequenced sample consisted of PBMCs or T cells enriched from blood (not recorded which).

CDR3 loop: CASGSALEQYF. The bases read TGTGCCAGCGGGAGTGCCCTCGAGCAGTACTTC. The V and J segments used are TRBV5-4 and TRBJ2-7, and the D gene may be TRBD2, 5 bases matching. Spanning cysteine to phenylalanine, the CDR3 consists of 11 amino acids. Of all the DNA, just the CDR3 is kept, 33 bases in frame from base 1. CDR1 and CDR2, per the germline V gene (reference sequence), are SGHNT and YYREEE. V was cut back by 7 bases and J by 6 bases, leaving a gap of 11 bases between them.